This T cell receptor beta chain emerged from a study of post-analysis software for immune sequencing data. cDNA libraries of TCR beta carried unique molecular identifiers. Input of about 0.9 to 10 million T cells yielded a few hundred thousand cDNA molecules. TCRdb ran MiXCR on the PCR reads and lists one entry per CDR3 protein. The repertoire holds about 540,000 distinct CDR3 sequences, with around a third as singletons. This sequence was found in a girl aged 2 to 17 with multiple sclerosis. Material for sequencing was blood.

The CDR3 loop reads CASSLGGLIQETQYF. The CDR3 nucleotides read TGCGCCAGCAGCTTGGGGGGACTGATACAAGAGACCCAGTACTTC. The V gene is TRBV5-1, the J gene TRBJ2-5, with a tentative D call TRBD2 (6 bases). The V end lost 0 bases, the J end lost 2 bases, and 11 bases lay between the germline ends. CDR3 length equals 15 residues. The V gene's germline CDR1 is SGHRS and CDR2 YFSETQ. The full variable domain, with the rest looked up from reference TRBV5-1 and TRBJ2-5, is KAGVTQTPRYLIKTRGQQVTLSCSPISGHRSVSWYQQTPGQGLQFLFEYFSETQRNKGNFPGRFSGRQFSNSRSEMNVSTLELGDSALYLCASSLGGLIQETQYFGPGTRLLVL.